This T cell receptor (beta chain) was sequenced in a study of cytotoxic CD8 clonotypes in ibrutinib-treated CLL. Study-level background: There were about 10 relapsed/refractory patients and roughly 15 treatment-naive patients, and fewer than 18 were IGHV unmutated. Average yields of 255,043 productive templates and tens of thousands of productive rearrangements characterized the samples. Overall study findings and caveats: Rising at ibrutinib response, clonality subsequently fell back toward baseline at progression.

CDR3 size: 16 residues. The germline V gene has CDR1 SEHNR and CDR2 FQNEAQ (reference sequence). V was clipped by 5 bases and J by 4 bases; unmatched bases: 8. This clone was recorded a few times. Antigen specificity is unknown. This table comes from immunoSEQ multiplex PCR, and its TCRdb copy is limited to in-frame clones, with some not included. The sample yields about 12,000 clones, 62% seen once. The chain recombines TRBV7-9 with TRBJ1-5; 10 bases fit TRBD1. This receptor was identified in a human donor with chronic lymphocytic leukemia. Sample: PBMCs, taken before ibrutinib treatment. The chain's CDR3 is CASSPWRGQGNQPQHF. CDR3 DNA: TGTGCCAGCAGCCCGTGGAGGGGACAGGGGAATCAGCCCCAGCATTTT.